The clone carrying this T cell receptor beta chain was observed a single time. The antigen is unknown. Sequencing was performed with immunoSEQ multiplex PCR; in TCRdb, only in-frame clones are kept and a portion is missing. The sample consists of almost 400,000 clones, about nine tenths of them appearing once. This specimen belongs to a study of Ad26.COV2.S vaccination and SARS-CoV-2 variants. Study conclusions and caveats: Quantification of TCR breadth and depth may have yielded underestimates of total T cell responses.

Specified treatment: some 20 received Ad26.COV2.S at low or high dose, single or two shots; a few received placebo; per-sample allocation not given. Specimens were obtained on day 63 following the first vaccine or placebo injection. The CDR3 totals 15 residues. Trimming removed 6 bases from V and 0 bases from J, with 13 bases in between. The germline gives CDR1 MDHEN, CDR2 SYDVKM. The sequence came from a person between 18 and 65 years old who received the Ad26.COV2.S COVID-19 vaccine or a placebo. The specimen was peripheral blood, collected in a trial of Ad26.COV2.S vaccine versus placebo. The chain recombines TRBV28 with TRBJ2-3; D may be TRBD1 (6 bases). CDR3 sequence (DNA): TGTGCCAGCAGCCAACCGGGACATAGCACAGATACGCAGTATTTT. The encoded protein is CASSQPGHSTDTQYF.